The source of this T cell receptor beta chain is a study of OX40 agonist ivuxolimab in advanced cancers. Overall study: At about 81% male, the cohort had a mean age of about 60 years, ranging from about 23 to 79.

Study results and caveats: By week 6 at 0.1 to 3.0 mg/kg, blood CD4+ and CD8+ T cells had expanded clonally.

A remark on this clone: What it binds is not known.

TCRdb's table, derived via immunoSEQ multiplex PCR, lists solely in-frame clones and lacks some. Of tens of thousands of clones in the sample, around 90% were seen once. V trimming: 1 base; J trimming: 6 bases; junction bases outside the gene matches: 4. The germline CDR1 and CDR2 sequences are SQVTM and ANQGSEA. CDR3 length: 14 residues. This material consisted of CD4+ or CD8+ T cells sorted from blood, taken in a trial of the OX40 agonist ivuxolimab. The receptor was derived from an adult with an advanced solid tumor such as melanoma, head and neck, liver or kidney cancer. The rearrangement joins TRBV29-1 to TRBJ2-2, with 8 bases fitting TRBD1. CDR3 amino acids: CSVEVKQGAGELFF. The CDR3 bases are TGCAGCGTTGAAGTTAAACAGGGGGCCGGGGAGCTGTTTTTT.